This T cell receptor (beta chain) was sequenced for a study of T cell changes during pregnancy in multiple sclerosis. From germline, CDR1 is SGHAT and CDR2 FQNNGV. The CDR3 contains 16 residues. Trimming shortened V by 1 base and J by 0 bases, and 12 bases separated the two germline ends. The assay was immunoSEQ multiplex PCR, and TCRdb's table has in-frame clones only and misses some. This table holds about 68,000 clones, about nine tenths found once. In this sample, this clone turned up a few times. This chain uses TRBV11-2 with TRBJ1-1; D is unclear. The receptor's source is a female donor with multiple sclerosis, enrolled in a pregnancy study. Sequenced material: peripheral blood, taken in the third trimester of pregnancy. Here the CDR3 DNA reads TGTGCCAGCAGCTTAGCCCCCTACGACATGAACACTGAAGCTTTCTTT. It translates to CASSLAPYDMNTEAFF.